Reported below is one T cell receptor (beta chain). This clonotype was observed at least ten times. It has no known antigen specificity. Base qualities were left out, and no much larger clone turns up one base away. What this sample's treatment or condition label stands for: live attenuated yellow fever vaccine strain. At each blood-draw timepoint, two biological replicates of bulk PBMCs were obtained. PBMCs were isolated from peripheral blood using a standard Ficoll-Paque protocol. RNA was extracted with TriZol from bulk PBMCs, CD4 and CD8 fractions, and dextramer-positive and dextramer-negative fractions. The data were obtained in a study of T cells after yellow fever vaccination (dated by TCRdb to between 2017 and 2020). General notes on the study: Libraries from fractions with low cell numbers were prepared with the SMART-Seq v4 Ultra Low Input RNA kit. Bulk TCR alpha and beta repertoires were sequenced longitudinally to track T-cell clones before and after primary and booster YFV17D yellow fever vaccination. Two healthy male donors, one aged 18 to 30 and one aged 30 to 39 years, were included in the cohort. Blood was collected at multiple timepoints before and after primary and secondary immunization, and bulk PBMC replicates and cell subsets were isolated. Paper-wide results and their limitations: Because the study included only a couple of donors, the extent to which the findings can be generalized is limited. After the booster, most of the clones that had expanded following primary vaccination were detected again (about 95% of CD4 and more than 85% of CD8), which suggests that memory was broadly maintained. Computational filtering was needed because FACS-sorted repertoires could contain abundant contaminating clonotypes from the bulk population. A small share of clonotypes occurred in both CD4 and CD8 compartments, likely arising from convergent recombination. The secondary T-cell response was weaker than the primary response but faster, peaking on day 5 instead of day 15.

Instrument used: Illumina NovaSeq 6000. TCR cDNA was made using 5'RACE template switching, a step that added a universal primer site and unique molecular identifiers. Priming of cDNA synthesis was performed from both the TCR alpha and TCR beta constant segments. Libraries were amplified in two PCR steps, with sample barcodes and sequencing adapters added in the second step. Sequencing of libraries was performed on Illumina HiSeq 2500 (2x100 bp) or NovaSeq (2x150 bp). Under the source paper's analysis protocol: Demultiplexing of reads and collapsing into UMI consensus sequences were performed with MIGEC, and V(D)J alignment was carried out with MiXCR. Vaccine-responding clonotypes were defined with edgeR using replicate PBMC samples, requiring FDR below 0.01 and a log2 fold change above 5 up to day 15. CD4 or CD8 identity was assigned to each bulk clonotype according to whether the clonotype was present at higher abundance in the sequenced CD4 repertoire or the sequenced CD8 repertoire. Using fastp at Q25 and MiXCR, TCRdb reprocessed the public reads and kept productive beta chains. Merged by CDR3 protein, the rows form single entries marked with the most common genes and DNA. TCRdb, not the original authors, processed these V and J calls. This sample comprises 250,000 or so distinct CDR3 sequences, about 3.5% of them detected only once. Roughly a fifth of the sample rests with the top ten.

This clonotype originated in a young man who received the YFV17D yellow fever vaccine. Sequences were derived from PBMCs, sampled 15 days after the yellow fever booster vaccination.

The CDR3 has the sequence CASSEQGTDTQYF. The sequence in DNA is TGTGCCAGCAGCGAACAGGGGACGGATACGCAGTATTTT. The sequence links TRBV12-3 or TRBV12-4 to TRBJ2-3, with 7 junctional bases fitting TRBD1. From the cysteine up to the phenylalanine, the CDR3 has a length of 13 residues. The sequence is cut down to CDR3 DNA, 39 bases in frame from base 1. Unmatched junction bases come to 6, with V trimmed by 6 bases and J by 6 bases.